These 32 T cell receptor beta chains were all obtained from the same sample, sequenced in a study of cytomegalovirus exposure and HLA in healthy donors. PCR primers comprised 60 Vbeta and 13 Jbeta primers. The protocol was immunoSEQ multiplex PCR, while the TCRdb copy is restricted to in-frame clones and leaves out a portion. This sample carries over 130,000 clones, around 74% of them seen once, and the ten largest clones take 6.3%. The sample comprised PBMCs. These receptors were obtained from a man aged 50-59 years in good health and CMV-seropositive.

The chain combines TRBV5-1 with TRBJ2-5, with D maybe TRBD2 (5 bases). Trimming shortened V by 4 bases and J by 5 bases, and 15 bases separated the two germline ends. The germline V gene encodes CDR1 SGHRS and CDR2 YFSETQ. This CDR3 has 14 residues. The CDR3 bases are TGCGCCAGCAGCCGTGGCCCCCAGCGGGAGACCCAGTACTTC. Its translation: CASSRGPQRETQYF.

The V and J genes are TRBV5-6 and TRBJ2-1, with TRBD2 matching over 8 bases. The trim removed 7 bases at V and 9 bases at J, leaving 12 bases unmatched. The length of the CDR3 is 14 residues. The germline V gene has CDR1 SGHDT and CDR2 YYEEEE. The DNA of the CDR3 is TGTGCCAGCGCTGGTCTAGCGGGCGAGATTGAGCAGTTCTTC. It is translated as CASAGLAGEIEQFF.

This sequence joins TRBV2 and TRBJ1-2, with a possible D match to TRBD1 (6 bases). Trimming took 8 bases from V and 2 from J, leaving 9 bases between them. The CDR3 contains 12 residues. Germline loops: CDR1 SNHLY, CDR2 FYNNEI. The CDR3 here is CASRTVNYGYTF. CDR3 bases: TGTGCCAGCCGGACAGTGAACTATGGCTACACCTTC.

J is TRBJ1-2 and V is TRBV5-6, with D perhaps matching TRBD1 (6 bases). The V gene lost 0 bases and the J gene lost 6 bases, with 9 bases spanning the gap. This CDR3 has 13 residues. Germline CDR1 reads SGHDT; CDR2 reads YYEEEE. The CDR3 is CASSLVGADGYTF. CDR3 nucleotides: TGTGCCAGCAGCTTGGTGGGGGCGGATGGCTACACCTTC.

This clone is medium-sized in the sample. The gene calls are TRBV7-9 and TRBJ1-2; D is possibly TRBD1 (5 bases). The V end was cut by 7 bases, the J end by 5 bases, with 20 bases between. This CDR3 is built from 15 residues. Germline V lookup: CDR1 SEHNR, CDR2 FQNEAQ (reference sequence). The DNA for the CDR3 is TGTGCCAGCAACCTACTACCCAGGGTGATTTATGGCTACACCTTC. Translation gives CASNLLPRVIYGYTF.

The chain recombines TRBV5-1 with TRBJ2-3, with 12 bases aligning to TRBD2. In germline, CDR1 is SGHRS, CDR2 YFSETQ. V lost 5 bases to trimming and J lost 1 base; unmatched junction nucleotides: 2. The CDR3 is made up of 15 amino acids. The CDR3 here is CASRLAGGGTDTQYF. Written as DNA, the CDR3 is TGCGCCAGCAGACTAGCGGGAGGTGGCACAGATACGCAGTATTTT.

The chain couples TRBV27 to TRBJ2-1; maybe TRBD2 (6 bases). Trimming took off 4 bases at V and 5 bases at J, with 18 bases between the two ends. Germline V CDR1 and CDR2: MNHEY, SMNVEV (reference sequence). The CDR3 sequence is 16 residues long. The CDR3 is CASSSPTSAGNNEQFF. CDR3 nucleotides: TGTGCCAGCAGTTCCCCGACTAGTGCGGGTAACAATGAGCAGTTCTTC.

The chain is built from TRBV13 and TRBJ2-1, with 8 bases identical to TRBD1. The CDR3 loop spans 15 amino acids. Unmatched junction bases numbered 8, after V lost 5 bases and J lost 5 bases. Germline V gives CDR1 PRHDT, CDR2 FYEKMQ (reference sequence). The CDR3 here is CASSPGQANDNEQFF. CDR3 DNA sequence: TGTGCCAGCAGCCCGGGACAGGCTAACGACAATGAGCAGTTCTTC.

This clone was found a few times. V gene TRBV2 combines with J gene TRBJ2-7, with 10 bases aligning to TRBD2. CDR3 length equals 15 residues. Germline CDR1 SNHLY, CDR2 FYNNEI. Unmatched junction bases numbered 6, after V lost 2 bases and J lost 5 bases. The CDR3: CASSETSGRENEQYF. CDR3 bases: TGTGCCAGCAGTGAAACGAGCGGGAGGGAAAACGAGCAGTACTTC.

This rearrangement joins TRBV19 to TRBJ2-5, with D tentatively TRBD1 (5 bases). This CDR3 comprises 13 residues. Looked up from germline, CDR1 is LNHDA and CDR2 is SQIVND (reference sequence). V shed 10 bases and J shed 7 bases, with 19 bases lying between them. The chain's CDR3 is CATKHQGYGTQYF. CDR3 nucleotide sequence: TGTGCCACCAAGCACCAGGGATACGGGACCCAGTACTTC.

Only one count was recorded for this clone. The chain joins TRBV5-4 to TRBJ2-2, with D maybe TRBD1 (6 bases). Per germline, CDR1 SGHNT and CDR2 YYREEE (reference sequence). CDR3 size: 16 residues. The V gene lost 0 bases and the J gene lost 2 bases, with 11 bases spanning the gap. CDR3 coding DNA: TGTGCCAGCAGCTTGGGGTCAGGGGTAAACACCGGGGAGCTGTTTTTT. Protein sequence: CASSLGSGVNTGELFF.

The CDR3 spells CATSLGTGRYEQYF. The CDR3, as DNA: TGTGCCACCAGCCTAGGGACAGGGAGATACGAGCAGTACTTC. This chain connects TRBV15 to TRBJ2-7; 9 nucleotides align to TRBD1. The length of the CDR3 is 14 residues. V dropped 5 bases and J dropped 4; count of bases not matched to a gene: 6. The germline V gene has CDR1 LNHNV and CDR2 YYDKDF (reference sequence).

This chain joins TRBV29-1 and TRBJ2-3, with 8 bases aligning to TRBD2. The CDR3 loop spans 13 amino acids. CDR1 is SQVTM, CDR2 ANQGSEA, per germline. The V segment lost 6 bases and the J segment 5 bases; nucleotides outside the gene matches: 7. Written as DNA, the CDR3 is TGCAGCGTGTCGGGAGGGCCCGTAGATACGCAGTATTTT. Protein: CSVSGGPVDTQYF.

The chain recombines TRBV18 with TRBJ1-6, with D possibly matching TRBD1 (6 bases). The ends were cut back, 9 bases at V and 7 bases at J, with 13 bases in the middle. There are 13 residues in the CDR3. Germline-derived CDR1 and CDR2 are KGHSH and LQKENI. CDR3 sequence reads: CASHGQMNSPLHF. CDR3 in DNA: TGTGCCAGTCACGGACAGATGAATTCACCCCTCCACTTT.

The gene calls are TRBV28 and TRBJ2-7; 8 bases map to TRBD1. V lost 4 bases to trimming and J lost 0 bases; unmatched junction nucleotides: 5. Germline V gives CDR1 MDHEN, CDR2 SYDVKM. The CDR3 has 15 amino acids. The CDR3 DNA sequence: TGTGCCAGCAGTTGGACAGGGACTGGCTCCTACGAGCAGTACTTC. As protein: CASSWTGTGSYEQYF.

CDR3 loop: CASSLSGLAGGEQFF. CDR3 DNA: TGTGCCAGCAGCCTTTCGGGACTAGCGGGAGGCGAGCAGTTCTTC. The rearrangement links TRBV4-2 to TRBJ2-1, with 15 bases fitting TRBD2. From germline, CDR1 is LGHNA and CDR2 YNFKEQ. Unmatched junction bases numbered 5, after V lost 4 bases and J lost 10 bases. The CDR3 is 15 amino acids.

The V and J genes are TRBV5-1 and TRBJ2-7; D is unresolved. From germline, CDR1 is SGHRS and CDR2 YFSETQ. The CDR3 runs 14 residues. V lost 3 bases, J lost 3 bases, and 13 bases lay in between. The CDR3 loop reads CASSSSTPFYEQYF. The CDR3 nucleotides read TGCGCCAGCAGCTCCTCGACACCCTTCTACGAGCAGTACTTC.

The chain employs TRBV9 and TRBJ2-1; D is perhaps TRBD2 (7 bases). The CDR3 covers 15 residues. V was trimmed by 2 bases and J by 8 bases, leaving 17 bases between them. Germline V lookup: CDR1 SGDLS, CDR2 YYNGEE. CDR3 coding DNA: TGTGCCAGCAGCGTCCCTGGGGGGGGCGGGCATGAGCAGTTCTTC. This translates into CASSVPGGGGHEQFF.

The rearrangement uses TRBV7-8 and TRBJ2-1; weak D call: TRBD2 (5 bases). Germline values: CDR1 SGHVS, CDR2 FQNEAQ. V lost 5 bases and J 0 bases, leaving 11 bases between the germline ends. The CDR3 has 15 amino acids. CDR3 bases: TGTGCCAGCAGCCCCGGTGGGAGCTCCTACAATGAGCAGTTCTTC. Amino acid sequence: CASSPGGSSYNEQFF.

This CDR3 reads CASSTGTGSEQYF. In DNA form, the CDR3 reads TGTGCCAGTAGTACCGGGACAGGGAGCGAGCAGTACTTC. The genes are TRBV19 and TRBJ2-7, with 9 bases that match TRBD1. V dropped 4 bases and J dropped 6; count of bases not matched to a gene: 4. Germline V gene lookup returns CDR1 LNHDA and CDR2 SQIVND (reference sequence). This CDR3 contains 13 residues.

CDR3 sequence reads: CASRPLIAGGGNDGKNIQYF. CDR3 sequence (DNA): TGCGCCAGCAGACCTTTAATAGCGGGAGGAGGCAATGATGGCAAAAACATTCAGTACTTC. The J gene is TRBJ2-4, the V gene TRBV5-1; 10 bases are a match to TRBD2. CDR1 and CDR2 from the germline V gene are SGHRS and YFSETQ. The V and J ends lost 5 bases and 3 bases, in that order; junction bases with no gene match: 20. The CDR3 runs 20 residues. Drawing the rest from reference TRBV5-1 and TRBJ2-4, the complete variable domain is KAGVTQTPRYLIKTRGQQVTLSCSPISGHRSVSWYQQTPGQGLQFLFEYFSETQRNKGNFPGRFSGRQFSNSRSEMNVSTLELGDSALYLCASRPLIAGGGNDGKNIQYFGAGTRLSVL.

The DNA for the CDR3 is TGTGCCAGGTCTTCAGGGGGGCAAGAGACCCAGTACTTC. Translation gives CARSSGGQETQYF. The rearrangement links TRBV6-4 to TRBJ2-5; the D gene is possibly TRBD1 (7 bases). There are 13 residues in the CDR3. CDR1 and CDR2 from the germline V gene are MRHNA and SNTAGT. Trimming took off 9 bases at V and 2 bases at J, with 13 bases between the two ends.

The table lists this clone with a count of one. The chain has TRBV6-5 and TRBJ2-5; the D is unclear. Trimming removed 6 bases from V and 1 base from J, with 9 bases in between. Germline CDR1 MNHEY, CDR2 SVGAGI. This CDR3 has 13 amino acids. The CDR3, as DNA: TGTGCCAGCAGGACGGAGCTCCAAGAGACCCAGTACTTC. It codes for CASRTELQETQYF.

The chain uses TRBV10-3 and TRBJ2-7; TRBD1 matches at 9 bases. Germline lookup yields CDR1 ENHRY and CDR2 SYGVKD. This CDR3 contains 14 residues. The J segment lost 6 bases and the V segment lost 2 bases, leaving 5 bases of the junction unmatched. The DNA for the CDR3 is TGTGCCATCAGTGAGGAGAGACAGGGGGGCGAGCAGTACTTC. Translating it yields CAISEERQGGEQYF.

The chain uses TRBV27 and TRBJ2-7; a possible D gene is TRBD2 (5 bases). The V gene lost 4 bases and the J gene lost 0 bases, with 16 bases spanning the gap. The germline gives CDR1 MNHEY, CDR2 SMNVEV (reference sequence). The CDR3 has 16 residues. Written as DNA, the CDR3 is TGTGCCAGCAGTTCACTATCAAGCGGATTCTCCTACGAGCAGTACTTC. It yields the protein CASSSLSSGFSYEQYF.

This clone was seen a single time. The V call is TRBV28, the J call TRBJ1-2, with 7 bases matching TRBD1. CDR3 size: 12 residues. Germline V gene lookup returns CDR1 MDHEN and CDR2 SYDVKM. V shed 5 bases and J 8 bases; nucleotides not matched to a gene: 5. In DNA, the CDR3 is TGTGCCAGCAGTGAGGGACAGCCCGGCTACACCTTC. This sequence encodes CASSEGQPGYTF.

The chain links TRBV5-1 to TRBJ2-7; D is perhaps TRBD1 (5 bases). V lost 4 bases, J lost 0 bases, and 8 bases lay in between. Looked up from germline, CDR1 is SGHRS and CDR2 is YFSETQ. This CDR3 spans 13 amino acids. The CDR3 protein is CASSPDTSYEQYF. DNA of the CDR3: TGCGCCAGCAGCCCGGACACCTCCTACGAGCAGTACTTC.

This clone was seen more than once but under ten times. The chain recombines TRBV28 with TRBJ1-4, with D unclear. V lost 6 bases and J 12 bases, leaving 17 bases between the germline ends. This CDR3 region has 13 residues. CDR1 is MDHEN, CDR2 SYDVKM, per germline. The CDR3 reads CASRQPSGGQLFF. The CDR3 DNA reads TGTGCCAGCAGACAGCCTAGCGGTGGACAACTGTTTTTT.

The rearrangement uses TRBV7-2 and TRBJ2-7; D is undetermined. Deletions cut 1 base from V and 1 base from J, with 5 bases between. Germline V gene lookup returns CDR1 SGHTA and CDR2 FQGNSA. The CDR3 is made up of 13 amino acids. In nucleotides, the CDR3 is TGTGCCAGCAGCTTAGTTCTGTCCTACGAGCAGTACTTC. It encodes CASSLVLSYEQYF.

The chain links TRBV6-1 to TRBJ2-7, with TRBD1 as a possible D gene (6 bases). The V gene's germline CDR1 is MNHNS and CDR2 SASEGT. The V and J ends lost 2 bases and 4 bases respectively, with 15 bases between them. The CDR3 is made up of 15 amino acids. CDR3 bases: TGTGCCAGCAGTGAATTAATACAGGGACCATACGAGCAGTACTTC. Protein product: CASSELIQGPYEQYF.

The V gene is TRBV7-9, the J gene TRBJ1-2; 9 bases align to TRBD1. This CDR3 is built from 16 residues. V shed 3 bases, J shed 4 bases, and the junction held 9 bases outside the gene matches. Germline values: CDR1 SEHNR, CDR2 FQNEAQ (reference sequence). The CDR3 DNA is TGTGCCAGCAGCTTCCGTCCGGGACAGGGCGGCTATGGCTACACCTTC. It codes for CASSFRPGQGGYGYTF. Full variable domain (remainder filled in from reference TRBV7-9 and TRBJ1-2): DTGVSQNPRHKITKRGQNVTFRCDPISEHNRLYWYRQTLGQGPEFLTYFQNEAQLEKSRLLSDRFSAERPKGSFSTLEIQRTEQGDSAMYLCASSFRPGQGGYGYTFGSGTRLTVV.

This chain connects TRBV5-1 to TRBJ2-3; TRBD1 matches 7 bases. This CDR3 is 16 amino acids long. Trimming removed 0 bases from V and 6 bases from J; junction bases left unmatched: 10. Germline-derived CDR1 and CDR2 are SGHRS and YFSETQ. The CDR3 bases are TGCGCCAGCAGCTTGGGACAGGGTTCGAGGGAGGATACGCAGTATTTT. It translates to CASSLGQGSREDTQYF.